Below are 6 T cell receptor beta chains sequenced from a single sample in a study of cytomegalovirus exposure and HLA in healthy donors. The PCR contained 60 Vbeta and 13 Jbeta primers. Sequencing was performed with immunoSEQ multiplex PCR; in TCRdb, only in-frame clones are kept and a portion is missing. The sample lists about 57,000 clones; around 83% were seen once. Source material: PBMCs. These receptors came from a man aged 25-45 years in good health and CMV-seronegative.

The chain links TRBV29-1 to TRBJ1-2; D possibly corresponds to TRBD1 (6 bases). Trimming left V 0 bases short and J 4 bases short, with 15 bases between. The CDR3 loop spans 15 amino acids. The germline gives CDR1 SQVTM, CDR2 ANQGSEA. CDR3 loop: CSVEDPGQEGYGYTF. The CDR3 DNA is TGCAGCGTTGAAGATCCGGGACAAGAGGGCTATGGCTACACCTTC. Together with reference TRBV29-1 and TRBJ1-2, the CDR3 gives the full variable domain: SAVISQKPSRDICQRGTSLTIQCQVDSQVTMMFWYRQQPGQSLTLIATANQGSEATYESGFVIDKFPISRPNLTFSTLTVSNMSPEDSSIYLCSVEDPGQEGYGYTFGSGTRLTVV.

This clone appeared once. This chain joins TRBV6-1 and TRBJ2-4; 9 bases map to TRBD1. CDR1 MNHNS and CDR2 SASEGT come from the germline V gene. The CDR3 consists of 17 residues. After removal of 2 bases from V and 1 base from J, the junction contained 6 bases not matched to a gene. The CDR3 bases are TGTGCCAGCAGTGAACTCAGGGGACAGGGCGCCAAAAACATTCAGTACTTC. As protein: CASSELRGQGAKNIQYF.

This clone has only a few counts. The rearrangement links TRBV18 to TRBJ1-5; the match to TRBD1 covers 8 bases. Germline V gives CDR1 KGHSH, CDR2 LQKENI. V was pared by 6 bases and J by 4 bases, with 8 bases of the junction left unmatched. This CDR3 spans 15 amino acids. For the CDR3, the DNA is TGTGCCAGCTCCCTCTACCAGGGGGCGAATCAGCCCCAGCATTTT. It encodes CASSLYQGANQPQHF.

The CDR3 DNA sequence: TGTGCCAGCAGCTTAAGGGGAGGCTCTGGAAACACCATATATTTT. This codes for CASSLRGGSGNTIYF. This chain joins TRBV5-6 and TRBJ1-3, with a possible D match to TRBD1 (5 bases). The CDR3 covers 15 residues. Trimming left V 2 bases short and J 0 bases short, with 9 bases between. Germline CDR1 SGHDT, CDR2 YYEEEE.

The CDR3 coding sequence is TGTGCCAGCAGCTCAAAGGGGGCGGGAAGGGAGCAGTACTTC. Translated, it gives CASSSKGAGREQYF. This chain links TRBV11-1 with TRBJ2-7; D is perhaps TRBD1 (7 bases). Between the trimmed V and J ends, which lost 4 bases and 7 bases, there was a span of 17 bases. The CDR3 loop spans 14 amino acids. In germline, CDR1 is SGHAT, CDR2 FQDESV (reference sequence).

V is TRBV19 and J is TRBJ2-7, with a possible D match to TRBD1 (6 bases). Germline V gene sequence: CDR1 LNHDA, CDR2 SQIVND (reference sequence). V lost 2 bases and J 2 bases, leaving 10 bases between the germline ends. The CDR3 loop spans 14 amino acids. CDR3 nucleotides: TGTGCCAGTAGTATAACAGGGAACCCCTACGAGCAGTACTTC. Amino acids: CASSITGNPYEQYF.